Shown below are 7 T cell receptor beta chains from a single sample sequenced in a study of blood T cells in healthy people across ages. A second PCR, run for roughly 7 to 11 cycles, used a sample-barcoded 5' primer plus a J-beta primer mix. MiXCR was run by TCRdb on the 5' RACE reads, yielding one entry per CDR3 protein. The profile shows about 680,000 distinct CDR3 sequences, 49% of them singletons. The sample consisted of blood. These TCRs come from a woman aged 55-75 years in good health.

The chain links TRBV12-5 to TRBJ2-7; 7 bases match TRBD1. Trimming took 1 base from V and 5 from J; bases not matched to a gene: 2. Germline loops: CDR1 LGHNT, CDR2 FRNRAP. This CDR3 has 13 residues. CDR3 bases: TGTGCTAGTGGTTTGGGCGACAGGGACGAGCAGTACTTC. Protein product: CASGLGDRDEQYF.

This clonotype was seen a handful of times. The chain joins TRBV28 to TRBJ1-2, with 10 bases identical to TRBD1. V was clipped by 2 bases and J by 8 bases; unmatched bases: 11. The germline CDR1 and CDR2 sequences are MDHEN and SYDVKM. CDR3 size: 16 residues. Here the CDR3 reads CASSLALKDRGEGYTF. CDR3 DNA sequence: TGTGCCAGCAGTTTAGCATTGAAGGACAGGGGGGAAGGCTACACCTTC.

The chain recombines TRBV29-1 with TRBJ2-1; D possibly corresponds to TRBD2 (6 bases). The CDR3 is 12 amino acids. Per germline, CDR1 SQVTM and CDR2 ANQGSEA. V was trimmed by 6 bases and J by 6 bases, leaving 12 bases between them. The CDR3 sequence is CSVFLSGNEQFF. For the CDR3, the DNA is TGCAGCGTCTTCCTTAGCGGCAATGAGCAGTTCTTC.

V usage is TRBV7-9 and J usage is TRBJ2-4; D uncertain. V was cut by 5 bases and J by 2 bases, with 13 bases left in between. Germline assignment: CDR1 SEHNR and CDR2 FQNEAQ (reference sequence). The CDR3 has 15 residues. The CDR3 region is CASSVDTTSKNIQYF. DNA for the CDR3: TGTGCCAGCAGCGTCGATACCACGTCCAAAAACATTCAGTACTTC.

The chain joins TRBV5-1 to TRBJ2-4; 8 bases fit TRBD1. Germline V gene lookup returns CDR1 SGHRS and CDR2 YFSETQ. Trimming cost V 0 bases and J 5 bases; bases outside gene matches: 1. CDR3 length: 14 residues. CDR3 coding DNA: TGCGCCAGCAGCTTGGGACAGGGGCAAAACATTCAGTACTTC. Amino acid sequence: CASSLGQGQNIQYF.

This chain joins TRBV15 and TRBJ1-1, with 9 bases fitting TRBD1. Germline values: CDR1 LNHNV, CDR2 YYDKDF (reference sequence). Trimming cost V 2 bases and J 8 bases; bases outside gene matches: 6. This CDR3 contains 14 residues. CDR3 bases: TGTGCCACCAGCAGATCCAACAGGGGGCCCGAAGCTTTCTTT. Protein: CATSRSNRGPEAFF.

For this clonotype: Its ends do not fully match the called genes, so a read error is possible. The V gene is TRBV12-3 or TRBV12-4, the J gene TRBJ2-1; 10 nucleotides align to TRBD2. The length of the CDR3 is 15 residues. CDR3 coding DNA: TGTGCCGGCAGTGACAGCGGGAGGGCCCGGAATGAGCAGTTCTTC. Amino acids: CAGSDSGRARNEQFF.